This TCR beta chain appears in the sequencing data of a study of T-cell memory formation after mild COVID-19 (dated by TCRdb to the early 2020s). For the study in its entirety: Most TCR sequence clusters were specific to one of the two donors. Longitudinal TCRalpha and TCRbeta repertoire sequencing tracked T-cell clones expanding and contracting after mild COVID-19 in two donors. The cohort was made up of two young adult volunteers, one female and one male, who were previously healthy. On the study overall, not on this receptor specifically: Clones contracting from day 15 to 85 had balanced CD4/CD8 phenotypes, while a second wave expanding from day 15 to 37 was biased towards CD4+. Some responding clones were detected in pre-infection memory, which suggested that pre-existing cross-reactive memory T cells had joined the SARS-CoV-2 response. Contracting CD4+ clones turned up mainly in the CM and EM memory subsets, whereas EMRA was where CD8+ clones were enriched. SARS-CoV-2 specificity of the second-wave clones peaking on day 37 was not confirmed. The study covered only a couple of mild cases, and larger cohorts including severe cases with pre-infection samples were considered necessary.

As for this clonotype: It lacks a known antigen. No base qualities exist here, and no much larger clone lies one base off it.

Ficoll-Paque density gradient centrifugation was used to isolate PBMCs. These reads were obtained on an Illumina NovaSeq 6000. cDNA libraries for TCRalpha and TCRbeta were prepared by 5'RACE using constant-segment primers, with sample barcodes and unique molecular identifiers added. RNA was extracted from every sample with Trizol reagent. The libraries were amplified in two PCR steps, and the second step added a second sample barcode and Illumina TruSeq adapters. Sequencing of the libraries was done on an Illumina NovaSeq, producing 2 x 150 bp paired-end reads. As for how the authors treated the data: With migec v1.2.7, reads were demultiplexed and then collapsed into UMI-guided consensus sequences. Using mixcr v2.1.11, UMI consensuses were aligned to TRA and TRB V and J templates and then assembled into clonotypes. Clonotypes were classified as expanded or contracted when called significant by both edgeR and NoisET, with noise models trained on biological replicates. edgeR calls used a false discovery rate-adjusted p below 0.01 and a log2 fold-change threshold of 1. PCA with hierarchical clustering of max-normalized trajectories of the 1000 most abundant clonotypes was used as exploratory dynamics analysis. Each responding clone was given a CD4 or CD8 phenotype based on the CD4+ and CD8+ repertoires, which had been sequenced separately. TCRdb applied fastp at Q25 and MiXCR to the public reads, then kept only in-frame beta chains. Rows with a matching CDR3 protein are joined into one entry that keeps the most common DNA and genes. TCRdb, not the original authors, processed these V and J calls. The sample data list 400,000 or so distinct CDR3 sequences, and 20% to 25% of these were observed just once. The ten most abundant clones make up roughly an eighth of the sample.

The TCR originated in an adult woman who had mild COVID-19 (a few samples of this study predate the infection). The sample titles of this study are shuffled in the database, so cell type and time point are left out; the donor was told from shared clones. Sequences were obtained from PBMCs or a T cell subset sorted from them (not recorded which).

The CDR3 reads CASSSDRVKSPLHF. The DNA reads TGTGCCAGCAGCTCGGACAGGGTAAAATCACCCCTCCACTTT. Recombination connected TRBV7-8 to TRBJ1-6; 8 central bases correspond to TRBD1. Relative to germline, V is missing 4 bases and J is missing 10 bases, with 6 bases of the junction outside any gene match. The germline V gene supplies CDR1 SGHVS and CDR2 FQNEAQ. The CDR3 has 14 amino acids, counting the end cysteine and phenylalanine. Only CDR3 DNA is held: 42 bases, read in frame from base 1.